This is a list of T cell receptor beta chains from one sample in a study of technical replicates of blood from several donors. This table comes from immunoSEQ multiplex PCR, and its TCRdb copy is limited to in-frame clones, with some not included. The table records tens of thousands of clones, 80% to 95% of them present only once. The sequenced sample was T cells isolated from PBMCs. These receptors originate from a human donor in good health. Both conserved end residues are part of each CDR3. The order of the fields is J gene, clone size, V gene, D gene, CDR3 protein, CDR3 DNA. D genes are given only for firm matches. Clone size, where shown, is once, few, many, or a class for clones that have expanded.

TRBJ2-5	-	TRBV7-7	-	CASSLVDGSRSETQYF	TGTGCCAGCAGCTTAGTTGACGGGAGTCGGTCAGAGACCCAGTACTTC
TRBJ2-3	-	TRBV2	TRBD2	CASSLGTSLSTDTQYF	TGTGCCAGCAGCCTTGGGACTAGCCTTTCCACAGATACGCAGTATTTT
TRBJ2-5	-	TRBV19	-	CASSPDYREQETQYF	TGTGCCAGTAGTCCGGACTACAGAGAACAAGAGACCCAGTACTTC
TRBJ2-7	-	TRBV2	-	CASSETFLMDEQYF	TGTGCCAGCAGTGAAACTTTTCTCATGGACGAGCAGTACTTC
TRBJ2-1	-	TRBV10-1	TRBD2	CASSERRGGLDEQFF	TGCGCCAGCAGTGAACGGCGGGGGGGCCTCGATGAGCAGTTCTTC
TRBJ1-2	-	TRBV7-9	-	CASSFYSTNYGYTF	TGTGCCAGCAGCTTCTACAGCACTAACTATGGCTACACCTTC
TRBJ1-2	-	TRBV5-4	TRBD1	CASSRGGTGKNGYTF	TGTGCCAGCAGCCGCGGGGGGACAGGGAAAAATGGCTACACCTTC
TRBJ2-2	-	TRBV10-3	-	CAISGGTANTGELFF	TGTGCCATCAGTGGCGGGACGGCCAACACCGGGGAGCTGTTTTTT
TRBJ1-5	-	TRBV7-9	-	CASSLGTEWSSNQPQHF	TGTGCCAGCAGCTTGGGGACTGAATGGTCTAGCAATCAGCCCCAGCATTTT
TRBJ2-7	-	TRBV2	-	CASSALGSRASYEQYF	TGTGCCAGCAGTGCCTTAGGGAGTCGGGCTTCCTACGAGCAGTACTTC
TRBJ2-5	-	TRBV7-6	TRBD2	CASSLRTRGETQYF	TGTGCCAGCAGCTTAAGGACTAGAGGAGAGACCCAGTACTTC
TRBJ2-7	-	TRBV28	TRBD1	CASAPGGDYEQYF	TGTGCCAGCGCCCCAGGGGGCGATTACGAGCAGTACTTC
TRBJ2-7	-	TRBV7-9	TRBD2	CASSPSGGIYYEQYF	TGTGCCAGCAGTCCTAGCGGGGGAATATACTACGAGCAGTACTTC
TRBJ2-1	-	TRBV27	-	CASSLRVEGNEQFF	TGTGCCAGCAGTTTAAGGGTCGAGGGCAATGAGCAGTTCTTC
TRBJ2-5	-	TRBV6-5	-	CASSHTTDQETQYF	TGTGCCAGCAGCCACACCACCGACCAAGAGACCCAGTACTTC
TRBJ1-2	-	TRBV6-5	-	CASSPNNYGYTF	TGTGCCAGCAGCCCTAACAACTATGGCTACACCTTC
TRBJ2-1	-	TRBV10-3	TRBD2	CAISETSGRVNEQFF	TGTGCCATCAGTGAGACTAGCGGGAGGGTAAATGAGCAGTTCTTC
TRBJ1-4	-	TRBV6-6	-	CATLGGNEKLFF	TGTGCCACTCTGGGGGGGAATGAAAAACTGTTTTTT
TRBJ1-2	-	TRBV5-1	TRBD1	CASSLPQGRGGYTF	TGCGCCAGCAGCTTGCCACAGGGGCGCGGCGGCTACACCTTC
TRBJ2-3	-	TRBV6-1	-	CARAFQGYTDTQYF	TGTGCCAGGGCCTTTCAGGGTTACACAGATACGCAGTATTTT
TRBJ1-1	-	TRBV11-2	-	CASSLGGRGGAFF	TGTGCCAGCAGCTTAGGAGGCCGCGGGGGGGCTTTCTTT
TRBJ2-3	few	TRBV2	TRBD2	CASSSLADTQYF	TGTGCCAGCAGTTCACTAGCGGATACGCAGTATTTT
TRBJ1-2	-	TRBV19	TRBD1	CASSIDITGGYGYTF	TGTGCCAGTAGTATAGACATTACAGGGGGTTATGGCTACACCTTC
TRBJ2-7	-	TRBV4-2	-	CASSQDYYEQYF	TGTGCCAGCAGCCAAGATTACTACGAGCAGTACTTC
TRBJ1-2	-	TRBV2	TRBD1	CASSEGTGFYGYTF	TGTGCCAGCAGTGAAGGGACAGGGTTCTATGGCTACACCTTC
TRBJ2-3	-	TRBV28	TRBD2	CASSLLGDYSGASTDTQYF	TGTGCCAGCAGTTTGTTAGGAGACTATAGCGGGGCTAGCACAGATACGCAGTATTTT
TRBJ1-1	-	TRBV7-9	-	CASSPGHLNTEAFF	TGTGCCAGCAGCCCGGGACACCTGAACACTGAAGCTTTCTTT
TRBJ2-1	-	TRBV28	TRBD2	CASRFQAGAVNNEQFF	TGTGCCAGCAGGTTCCAAGCGGGGGCGGTGAACAATGAGCAGTTCTTC
TRBJ2-3	-	TRBV28	TRBD2	CASSSGLAGGGDTQYF	TGTGCCAGCAGTTCGGGACTAGCGGGAGGGGGAGATACGCAGTATTTT
TRBJ2-1	-	TRBV9	-	CASSVGVRQAPLGEQFF	TGTGCCAGCAGCGTAGGAGTACGACAGGCGCCGCTGGGTGAGCAGTTCTTC
TRBJ2-3	-	TRBV28	-	CASSPPPSPMDTQYF	TGTGCCAGCAGTCCTCCCCCTAGCCCCATGGATACGCAGTATTTT
TRBJ2-1	-	TRBV28	-	CASSSGHDSSYNEQFF	TGTGCCAGCAGCTCGGGACACGACAGCTCCTACAATGAGCAGTTCTTC